This T cell receptor beta chain was observed in a study of technical replicates of blood from several donors. Sequencing was performed with immunoSEQ multiplex PCR; in TCRdb, only in-frame clones are kept and a portion is missing. This table holds about 15,000 clones, approximately 81% found once. From germline, CDR1 is SGHTA and CDR2 FQGNSA. The junction had 9 bases not matched to a gene; V was cut back by 8 bases and J by 5 bases. This CDR3 comprises 15 residues. Source material: PBMCs. The chain links TRBV7-2 to TRBJ2-1; 10 bases are a match to TRBD2. The receptor comes from a human donor in good health. As DNA, the CDR3 is TGTGCCAGCCGCACCGTTAGCGGGAGGAACAATGAGCAGTTCTTC. As protein: CASRTVSGRNNEQFF.